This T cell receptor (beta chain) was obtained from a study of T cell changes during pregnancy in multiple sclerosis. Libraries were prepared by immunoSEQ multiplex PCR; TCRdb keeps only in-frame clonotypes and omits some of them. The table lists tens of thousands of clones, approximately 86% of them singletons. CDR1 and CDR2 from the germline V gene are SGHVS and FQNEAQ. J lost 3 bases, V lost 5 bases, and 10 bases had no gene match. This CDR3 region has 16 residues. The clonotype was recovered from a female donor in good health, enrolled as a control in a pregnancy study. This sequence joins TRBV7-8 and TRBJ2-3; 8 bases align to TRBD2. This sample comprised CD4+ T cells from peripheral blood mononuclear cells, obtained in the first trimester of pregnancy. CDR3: CASSLRSGRGTDTQYF. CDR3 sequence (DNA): TGTGCCAGCAGCCTCCGGTCCGGGAGGGGTACAGATACGCAGTATTTT.